These T cell receptor beta chains were read from a single sample in a study of tumor-infiltrating lymphocytes in primary liver carcinoma. Each CDR3 protein gets one entry after TCRdb re-called the multiplex PCR reads with MiXCR. The sample lists about 200,000 distinct CDR3 sequences, about 61% occurring once. The sequenced material came from peripheral blood. The receptors were gathered from a woman between 55 and 75 years old with primary liver carcinoma and hepatitis B virus infection. The CDR3 runs from the conserved cysteine through the conserved F or W.

CDR3	V	J
CASSFSGSEQFF	TRBV6-5	TRBJ2-1
CASSLEGSYNEQFF	TRBV7-8	TRBJ2-1
CAISKRLAKHNEQFF	TRBV11-2	TRBJ2-1
CASSLAEGTEAFF	TRBV7-9	TRBJ1-1
CASSSDRVYEEYF	TRBV11-2	TRBJ2-7
CASSLARLAGAETQYF	TRBV11-2	TRBJ2-5
CASSLTSVAYEQYF	TRBV11-2	TRBJ2-7
CASSMGNAEAFF	TRBV6-6	TRBJ1-1
CASSAGLAGARGELFF	TRBV7-8	TRBJ2-2
CASSSPGQGGDKQFF	TRBV28	TRBJ2-1
CAINEWSGSGETQYF	TRBV10-3	TRBJ2-5
CASGDRNERYGYTF	TRBV6-5	TRBJ1-2
CASSSGLGPYEQYF	TRBV5-1	TRBJ2-7
CASSLDRNCGYNF	TRBV11-2	TRBJ1-2
CASSESQSGCYTF	TRBV6-1	TRBJ1-2
CASSWGTGRNTEAFF	TRBV11-2	TRBJ1-1
CASRLEGNGMFEQYF	TRBV11-2	TRBJ2-7
CASSRQYGTSLRTSTDTQYF	TRBV7-8	TRBJ2-3
CASTSQRGETQYF	TRBV11-2	TRBJ2-5
CASSPTTRLGPFGEQYF	TRBV5-1	TRBJ2-7
CDSRPLDRALGNTEAFF	TRBV11-2	TRBJ1-1
CASSLAVPGGGTQYF	TRBV5-4	TRBJ2-5
CASSPRDGNVKLFF	TRBV4-2	TRBJ1-4
CTSSPDSGLALKYNEQFF	TRBV11-2	TRBJ2-1
CACSLLGLWDYEQFF	TRBV11-2	TRBJ2-1
CASSPGLAGSGETQYF	TRBV7-3	TRBJ2-5
CACSVCRGDYEQYF	TRBV11-1	TRBJ2-7
CASRRDQGTEALF	TRBV12-3/TRBV12-4	TRBJ1-1
CASSTGPRNEQFF	TRBV6-5	TRBJ2-1